These 28 T cell receptor beta chains were sequenced from one sample in a study of response to subunit inactivated influenza vaccine. Each CDR3 protein gets one entry after TCRdb re-called the RT-PCR reads with MiXCR. The data show approximately 290,000 distinct CDR3 sequences, approximately 20% seen once. Sequencing used PBMCs from blood, obtained approximately 22 months after vaccination. These receptors were taken from a man between 50 and 69 years old who received an inactivated influenza vaccine.

This clonotype was seen only a few times. V gene TRBV11-2 combines with J gene TRBJ1-1; possible D gene TRBD1, 5 bases. V shed 1 base and J shed 11 bases, with 11 bases lying between them. CDR1 is SGHAT and CDR2 is FQNNGV in the germline V gene. The CDR3 has 12 residues. CDR3: CASSLGEGRAFF. For the CDR3, the DNA is TGTGCCAGCAGCTTAGGCGAGGGGCGGGCTTTCTTT.

This clonotype was counted only a few times. The chain couples TRBV12-3 or TRBV12-4 to TRBJ1-1; no reliable D call. V lost 5 bases and J lost 8, with 12 bases in between. There are 12 residues in the CDR3. The CDR3 spells CASSPGLPEAFF. The CDR3 DNA reads as TGTGCCAGCAGTCCCGGGCTACCCGAAGCTTTCTTT.

This clonotype was picked up many times. The CDR3 loop is CASQRGSDEKLFF. The CDR3 nucleotides are TGTGCCAGCCAACGGGGGTCGGATGAAAAACTGTTTTTT. V is TRBV6-2 or TRBV6-3 and J is TRBJ1-4, with TRBD1 as a possible D gene (5 bases). Trimming took off 8 bases at V and 6 bases at J, with 13 bases between the two ends. The germline gives CDR1 MNHEY, CDR2 SVGEGT. The length of the CDR3 is 13 residues.

The chain couples TRBV4-3 to TRBJ2-5; D perhaps matches TRBD1 (8 bases). V dropped 0 bases and J dropped 8 bases, with 16 bases sitting between them. Germline V gene sequence: CDR1 LGHNA, CDR2 YSLEER. The CDR3 loop spans 15 amino acids. CDR3 nucleotides: TGCGCCAGCAGCCAAGAACAGGGGGGGGTTGGTACCCAGTACTTC. Protein sequence: CASSQEQGGVGTQYF.

Only a few counts were recorded for this clonotype. The V call is TRBV19, the J call TRBJ1-5, with 9 bases aligning to TRBD1. This CDR3 has 16 residues. Germline V CDR1 and CDR2: LNHDA, SQIVND (reference sequence). The J segment lost 4 bases and the V segment lost 3 bases, leaving 7 bases of the junction unmatched. CDR3 coding DNA: TGTGCCAGTAGTATTGTGGGGGACAGGGCTAATCAGCCCCAGCATTTT. The encoded protein is CASSIVGDRANQPQHF. The full variable domain, in which reference TRBV19 and TRBJ1-5 provide the parts outside the CDR3, is DGGITQSPKYLFRKEGQNVTLSCEQNLNHDAMYWYRQDPGQGLRLIYYSQIVNDFQKGDIAEGYSVSREKKESFPLTVTSAQKNPTAFYLCASSIVGDRANQPQHFGDGTRLSIL.

This clonotype came up many times. The chain carries TRBV6-5 and TRBJ1-3, with unresolved D. The CDR3 is made up of 12 amino acids. The V gene lost 6 bases and the J gene lost 1 base, with 4 bases spanning the gap. CDR1 and CDR2 from the germline V gene are MNHEY and SVGAGI. CDR3 sequence (DNA): TGTGCCAGCAGGGGTTCTGGAAACACCATATATTTT. Translated: CASRGSGNTIYF.

The rearrangement uses TRBV6-2 or TRBV6-3 and TRBJ2-1; D not resolved. The CDR3 spans 18 residues. The V and J ends lost 1 base and 0 bases respectively, with 16 bases between them. CDR1 MNHEY and CDR2 SVGEGT come from the germline V gene. DNA of the CDR3: TGTGCCAGCAGTTACTTTATAGGTATCCTTAGCTCCTACAATGAGCAGTTCTTC. Residues: CASSYFIGILSSYNEQFF.

Notes on this clonotype: A much larger clone differs from this one at a single base, so this may be a read error. CDR3 nucleotides: TGTGCCACCAGCAGAGAAAGGGATAGCAATCAGGCCCAGCATTTT. It codes for CATSRERDSNQAQHF. The gene calls are TRBV15 and TRBJ1-5; no clear D gene. Germline lookup yields CDR1 LNHNV and CDR2 YYDKDF (reference sequence). This CDR3 spans 15 amino acids. Using reference TRBV15 and TRBJ1-5 for the parts outside the CDR3, the full variable domain is DAMVIQNPRYQVTQFGKPVTLSCSQTLNHNVMYWYQQKSSQAPKLLFHYYDKDFNNEADTPDNFQSRRPNTSFCFLDIRSPGLGDTAMYLCATSRERDSNQAQHFGDGTRLSIL.

Here the CDR3 reads CASSDRDGGEKLFF. CDR3 nucleotide sequence: TGTGCCAGCAGTGACAGGGATGGAGGTGAAAAACTGTTTTTT. This rearrangement joins TRBV2 to TRBJ1-4, with D tentatively TRBD1 (5 bases). The V gene's germline CDR1 is SNHLY and CDR2 FYNNEI. CDR3 length: 14 amino acids. V was clipped by 3 bases and J by 7 bases, with 12 bases between them.

The genes are TRBV6-5 and TRBJ1-2, with D unresolved. V was cut by 2 bases and J by 4 bases, with 8 bases left in between. Per the germline V gene, CDR1 is MNHEY and CDR2 is SVGAGI. This CDR3 has 13 residues. The CDR3 DNA reads as TGTGCCAGCAGTTACAGGGCAGGCTATGGCTACACCTTC. Translating it yields CASSYRAGYGYTF.

This clonotype occurred a few times. J is TRBJ1-2 and V is TRBV7-9; 10 nucleotides agree with TRBD1. The CDR3 spans 15 residues. J gave up 4 bases and V 5 bases, and 7 bases lay outside the gene matches. Germline-derived CDR1 and CDR2 are SEHNR and FQNEAQ (reference sequence). The CDR3 spells CASSPGTGAGYGYTF. The CDR3 DNA reads as TGTGCCAGCAGCCCAGGGACAGGGGCAGGCTATGGCTACACCTTC.

The V gene is TRBV5-1, the J gene TRBJ2-7; a weak D match, TRBD2 (5 bases). The CDR3 loop spans 12 amino acids. Germline loops: CDR1 SGHRS, CDR2 YFSETQ. Deletions cut 0 bases from V and 6 bases from J, with 7 bases between. The CDR3 coding sequence is TGCGCCAGCAGCTTGGACGCGGGCGAGCAGTACTTC. Translating gives CASSLDAGEQYF.

There are many counts of this clonotype. The CDR3 DNA sequence: TGTGCCAGCAGCCAGGATCTAGCGGGCTCCTACAATGAGCAGTTCTTC. Encoded protein: CASSQDLAGSYNEQFF. The gene calls are TRBV4-2 and TRBJ2-1; 8 positions match TRBD2. Trimming removed 3 bases from V and 0 bases from J; junction bases left unmatched: 4. CDR3 size: 16 residues. Germline V gene data show CDR1 as LGHNA and CDR2 as YNFKEQ.

V and J are TRBV7-2 and TRBJ2-7; D is tentatively TRBD1 or TRBD2 (5 bases each). CDR1 is SGHTA, CDR2 FQGNSA, per germline. Trimming removed 5 bases from V and 1 base from J, with 18 bases in between. The CDR3 covers 16 residues. As DNA, the CDR3 is TGTGCCAGCAGCCACCGCGAGGGGTTTAGTTCCTACGAGCAGTACTTC. Protein: CASSHREGFSSYEQYF.

The chain recombines TRBV7-8 with TRBJ2-7; no firm D call. Per the germline V gene, CDR1 is SGHVS and CDR2 is FQNEAQ. The CDR3 totals 15 residues. Trimming took off 1 base at V and 4 bases at J, with 14 bases between the two ends. The chain's CDR3 is CASSLVLGAEYEQYF. CDR3 nucleotides: TGTGCCAGCAGCTTAGTGTTGGGCGCTGAATACGAGCAGTACTTC. The variable domain in full, completed from reference TRBV7-8 and TRBJ2-7, reads GAGVSQSPRYKVAKRGQDVALRCDPISGHVSLFWYQQALGQGPEFLTYFQNEAQLDKSGLPSDRFFAERPEGSVSTLKIQRTQQEDSAVYLCASSLVLGAEYEQYFGPGTRLTVT.

The J gene is TRBJ1-1, the V gene TRBV18; the D is unclear. V shed 2 bases and J shed 1 base, with 8 bases lying between them. The CDR3 is made up of 14 amino acids. Per germline, CDR1 KGHSH and CDR2 LQKENI. CDR3 amino acids: CASSPGSENTEAFF. Here the CDR3 DNA reads TGTGCCAGCTCACCAGGGTCCGAGAACACTGAAGCTTTCTTT.

A few counts support this clonotype. The chain combines TRBV6-2 or TRBV6-3 with TRBJ2-1, with 10 positions matching TRBD2. The germline V gene encodes CDR1 MNHEY and CDR2 SVGEGT. The V and J ends lost 6 bases and 0 bases, in that order; junction bases with no gene match: 11. The CDR3 has 18 residues. CDR3 region: CASSQGLAVAISYNEQFF. In DNA form, the CDR3 reads TGTGCCAGCAGCCAAGGACTAGCGGTAGCTATCTCCTACAATGAGCAGTTCTTC.

Notes on this clonotype: This could be a read error, since a much larger clone is one nucleotide away. The chain links TRBV6-1 to TRBJ1-3; D call uncertain. Germline V CDR1 and CDR2: MNHNS, SASEGT. Trimming stripped 8 bases from V and 0 bases from J, with 14 bases between. The CDR3 has 15 residues. CDR3 DNA: TGTGCCAGCTGGCTGACCGTCCTCTCTGGAAACACCATATATTTT. It yields the protein CASWLTVLSGNTIYF.

The V gene is TRBV3-1, the J gene TRBJ2-7; D call uncertain. V dropped 0 bases and J dropped 6 bases, with 6 bases sitting between them. This CDR3 comprises 12 residues. CDR1 and CDR2 from the germline V gene are LGHDT and YNNKEL (reference sequence). The CDR3 DNA follows: TGTGCCAGCAGCCAAGATGGAGCCGAGCAGTACTTC. Its protein product is CASSQDGAEQYF.

The rearrangement joins TRBV7-9 to TRBJ2-4, with D possibly matching TRBD2 (5 bases). The germline V gene encodes CDR1 SEHNR and CDR2 FQNEAQ (reference sequence). V lost 0 bases, J lost 8 bases, and 14 bases lay in between. This CDR3 has 15 residues. The CDR3 DNA reads as TGTGCCAGCAGCTTAGCCCGGACTGTATCGGACATTCAGTACTTC. Translating gives CASSLARTVSDIQYF.

A few counts support this clonotype. The V call is TRBV20-1, the J call TRBJ2-3; no definite D call. From germline, CDR1 is DFQATT and CDR2 SNEGSKA (reference sequence). The CDR3 covers 15 residues. Trimming removed 0 bases at V and 4 bases at J, with 14 bases between. The CDR3 is CSARDFWLEADTQYF. The DNA of the CDR3 is TGCAGTGCTAGAGATTTCTGGCTTGAGGCAGATACGCAGTATTTT.

This clonotype has only a few counts. The chain couples TRBV25-1 to TRBJ2-1; 7 nucleotides align to TRBD2. Germline V gene lookup returns CDR1 MGHDK and CDR2 SYGVNS. With V trimmed by 4 bases and J by 4 bases, 4 bases remained unmatched. This CDR3 spans 14 amino acids. The chain's CDR3 is CASSGAGVYNEQFF. CDR3 DNA sequence: TGTGCCAGCAGTGGTGCGGGGGTATACAATGAGCAGTTCTTC. Filled out from reference TRBV25-1 and TRBJ2-1, the complete variable domain reads EADIYQTPRYLVIGTGKKITLECSQTMGHDKMYWYQQDPGMELHLIHYSYGVNSTEKGDLSSESTVSRIRTEHFPLTLESARPSHTSQYLCASSGAGVYNEQFFGPGTRLTVL.

The chain is built from TRBV5-1 and TRBJ2-1; TRBD1 is a possible D gene (6 bases). V was clipped by 5 bases and J by 5 bases, with 8 bases between them. This CDR3 has 12 residues. The germline CDR1 and CDR2 sequences are SGHRS and YFSETQ. The CDR3 reads CASSRDNNEQFF. The DNA for the CDR3 is TGCGCCAGCAGTCGGGACAACAATGAGCAGTTCTTC.

The chain has TRBV18 and TRBJ1-4; D perhaps matches TRBD1 (5 bases). The CDR3 is 15 amino acids. From germline, CDR1 is KGHSH and CDR2 LQKENI. V lost 6 bases, J lost 0 bases, and 11 bases lay in between. This CDR3 is CASSARGATNEKLFF. CDR3 coding DNA: TGTGCCAGCTCGGCGCGGGGGGCAACTAATGAAAAACTGTTTTTT.

This clonotype has more than one count but fewer than ten. The chain recombines TRBV12-3 or TRBV12-4 with TRBJ1-3; D gene ambiguous. V was shortened by 6 bases and J by 8 bases, with 14 bases between the two germline ends. This CDR3 region has 13 residues. The CDR3, as DNA: TGTGCCAGCAGCCCGGGCCTACCCCACACCATATATTTT. This gives the protein CASSPGLPHTIYF.

The rearrangement links TRBV9 to TRBJ2-5; 8 nucleotides match TRBD2. The V gene end was trimmed by 3 bases and the J gene end by 6 bases; junction bases not matched to a gene: 10. The CDR3 is 15 residues long. Germline V CDR1 and CDR2: SGDLS, YYNGEE. Here the CDR3 DNA reads TGTGCCAGCAGCGCCGCGGGGGGCGCGGGAAAGACCCAGTACTTC. It translates to CASSAAGGAGKTQYF.

This clonotype has ten or more counts. The chain is built from TRBV28 and TRBJ1-5, with 8 bases fitting TRBD1. The V segment lost 6 bases and the J segment 5 bases; nucleotides outside the gene matches: 3. Germline V CDR1 and CDR2: MDHEN, SYDVKM. The CDR3 is made up of 13 amino acids. The DNA of the CDR3 is TGTGCCAGCAGGGACAGGGCCCATCAGCCCCAGCATTTT. Protein sequence: CASRDRAHQPQHF.

The count of this clonotype is one. J is TRBJ2-5 and V is TRBV7-9; D gene unclear. This CDR3 comprises 12 residues. V shed 6 bases and J shed 5 bases, with 10 bases lying between them. Per the germline V gene, CDR1 is SEHNR and CDR2 is FQNEAQ (reference sequence). This CDR3 reads CASSFPVETQYF. The CDR3, as DNA: TGTGCCAGCAGTTTTCCAGTGGAGACCCAGTACTTC. Based on the CDR3 plus reference TRBV7-9 and TRBJ2-5, the full variable domain is DTGVSQNPRHKITKRGQNVTFRCDPISEHNRLYWYRQTLGQGPEFLTYFQNEAQLEKSRLLSDRFSAERPKGSFSTLEIQRTEQGDSAMYLCASSFPVETQYFGPGTRLLVL.